This T cell receptor (beta chain) is from a study of regulatory T cells in long-lasting Graves disease (dated by TCRdb to about 2021). About the study as a whole: To count as having persistent Graves' disease, a patient had to have received antithyroid drug treatment for over 5 years with TSH receptor autoantibodies remaining persistently positive. This study used TCR sequencing and RNA sequencing of peripheral blood to compare persistent Graves' disease patients against newly diagnosed Graves' disease patients. The study was conducted in China and was registered as a clinical trial. A total of about 33 samples were covered by TCR sequencing, comprising approximately 13 persistent and about 20 newly diagnosed Graves' disease patients. Antithyroid drugs had been taken for approximately 10 years on average by persistent Graves' disease patients in the clinical cohort. Beyond this particular receptor, the publication reports: A larger number of public clonotypes was shared among persistent patients (more than 2,500) than among newly diagnosed patients (around 870). Preferential use of TRBV28, TRBJ1-2 and TRBJ2-5 was observed in persistent disease, whereas TRBV20-1 and TRBJ2-1 were favored in newly diagnosed disease. Sequencing and analysis were restricted to the TCR beta chain. Persistent Graves' disease patients showed lower TCR Shannon entropy and fewer highly expanded clones than newly diagnosed patients, suggesting clonal expansion. The authors acknowledged the small sample size as a limitation that may reduce accuracy. Peripheral blood alone was examined, since thyroid tissue, which constituted the primary lesion, could not be accessed.

The time point label on this specimen signifies: persistent/refractory GD, antithyroid drugs over 5 years with positive TRAb. For both TCR sequencing and RNA sequencing, RNA was extracted from PBMCs using TRIzol. The diagnosis of Graves' disease followed American Thyroid Association guidelines. Patients were recruited from an endocrinology department in Xi'an, China. Each patient gave about 9.1 milliliters of peripheral blood, collected in an EDTA anticoagulant tube. PBMCs were isolated by Ficoll Paque Plus density gradient separation without further T cell sorting. An Agilent 2100 Bioanalyzer and agarose gel were used to check RNA quality, while a NanoDrop 2000 measured RNA concentration. Per the germline V gene (reference sequence), SEHNR is the CDR1 and FQNEAQ is the CDR2. Germline trimming: 5 bases from V, 1 base from J; junction bases outside gene matches: 8. The CDR3 spans 18 residues, from the cysteine through the phenylalanine. Only CDR3 DNA remains: 54 bases, in frame from the first base.

Library prep was done by multiplex PCR. The sequencer was an Illumina HiSeq 4000. To build TCR beta libraries, CDR3 regions were amplified by Arm-PCR using iRepertoire HTBI primers. Before sequencing, the PCR products underwent gel purification. The study's processing was this. A total of fewer than 70 TRBV and more than twelve TRBJ segments were identified across samples and were used for gene usage analysis of CDR3 amino acid clonotypes. COPE and FqMerger were used to merge the filtered high-quality paired reads into contigs. BLAST was used to align contigs to the IMGT TRBV, TRBD and TRBJ reference genes, and CDR3 was defined following IMGT. Highly expanded clones were defined as clonotypes with a frequency above 0.1%. Shannon entropy served as the measure of repertoire diversity, while the Gini coefficient captured V-J evenness. Public clonotypes were defined as clonotypes shared by more than one individual. The public reads were run again by TCRdb, first through fastp at Q25 and then through MiXCR, and only productive beta chains were kept. Each CDR3 protein gets just one entry, which takes the most common genes and DNA from the rows behind it. None of the V and J calls come from the authors' own analysis; TCRdb made them. The sample has about 290,000 distinct CDR3 sequences on record, more than 20% of them singletons. Of the sample, 56% is held by the ten largest clones.

This clonotype was observed a few times. Its recognized antigen is unknown. No base quality information exists; no much larger clone differs at one position. Rearrangement joined TRBV7-9 to TRBJ2-4, with 13 central nucleotides matching TRBD2. The sample was peripheral blood mononuclear cells (PBMCs), taken when the disease was refractory, from a patient treated with antithyroid drugs. The source is a female donor with Graves disease. In nucleotides, the sequence is TGTGCCAGCAGCCTACTAGCGGGAGGGGTTGGGGCCAAAAACATTCAGTACTTC. This yields the protein CASSLLAGGVGAKNIQYF.